This T cell receptor beta chain derives from a study of blood T cell repertoires in COVID-19. Study in general: Samples representing acute and convalescent COVID-19 were sourced from the United States, Italy and Spain. PBMCs, B-cell-depleted T cells, or T cells were the source of the cDNA or gDNA that made up the material.

The CDR3 consists of 13 residues. V lost 7 bases and J lost 4, with 13 bases in between. Germline values: CDR1 ENHRY, CDR2 SYGVKD. Profiling relied on immunoSEQ multiplex PCR, and the TCRdb table lists in-frame clones only, not all of them. The profile covers 50,000 or so clones, with 80% to 85% appearing a single time and roughly three fifths taken by the ten largest. This sequence originates from an older man with acute or convalescent COVID-19. The chain carries TRBV10-3 and TRBJ1-2; D remains unclear. The specimen was peripheral blood. This chain's CDR3 is CAITEPGTYGYTF. Here the CDR3 DNA reads TGTGCCATCACCGAGCCAGGAACCTATGGCTACACCTTC.